This is a list of T cell receptor beta chains from one sample in a study of T-cell reconstitution after alpha-beta-depleted transplantation in children. MiXCR, applied by TCRdb to the PCR reads, yields one record per CDR3 protein. The table records about 250,000 distinct CDR3 sequences, more than 20% of them present only once. Source: PBMCs, mostly from graft donor cells, taken 360 days after TCRalphabeta/CD19-depleted stem cell transplant. The receptor source for this set is a female patient aged 2 to 10 who had a stem cell transplant for congenital amegakaryocytic thrombocytopenia, so the T cells may come from the graft donor. Both conserved end residues are part of each CDR3. A D gene is named only where the DNA matches it firmly. Expanded clones are given a class, and other clones once, few, many or no size at all.

cdr3_nt: TGTGCCAGCAGTGTATTCAGGCAAGATACGCAGTATTTT; cdr3_aa: CASSVFRQDTQYF; v_call: TRBV2; clone_size: few; j_call: TRBJ2-3; d_call: -
cdr3_nt: TGCAGTGCCATCATAGCCGGGGAGCTGTTTTTT; cdr3_aa: CSAIIAGELFF; v_call: TRBV20-1; clone_size: -; j_call: TRBJ2-2; d_call: -
cdr3_nt: TGTGCCAGCACCAAGACTAGCGGATACAATGAGCAGTTCTTC; cdr3_aa: CASTKTSGYNEQFF; v_call: TRBV12-3/TRBV12-4; clone_size: many; j_call: TRBJ2-1; d_call: TRBD2
cdr3_nt: TGCAGCGTTGAGGATGGGTTTGGAGCTTTCTTT; cdr3_aa: CSVEDGFGAFF; v_call: TRBV29-1; clone_size: few; j_call: TRBJ1-1; d_call: -
cdr3_nt: TGCGCCAGCAGTGAAGTAGCGGGGGAGCCCGACACAGATACGCAGTATTTT; cdr3_aa: CASSEVAGEPDTDTQYF; v_call: TRBV10-1; clone_size: -; j_call: TRBJ2-3; d_call: TRBD2
cdr3_nt: TGTGCCAGCAGCCACGTAGCGGGAGGAGGCACCGGGGAGCTGTTTTTT; cdr3_aa: CASSHVAGGGTGELFF; v_call: TRBV6-2/TRBV6-3; clone_size: few; j_call: TRBJ2-2; d_call: TRBD2
cdr3_nt: TGCGCCAGCAGCTTGGGGGATAATTCACCCCTCCACTTT; cdr3_aa: CASSLGDNSPLHF; v_call: TRBV5-1; clone_size: -; j_call: TRBJ1-6; d_call: -
cdr3_nt: TGCAGCGTTGTTGGGGCCAGGGAAGCTTTCTTT; cdr3_aa: CSVVGAREAFF; v_call: TRBV29-1; clone_size: -; j_call: TRBJ1-1; d_call: -
cdr3_nt: TGTGCCAGCAGCCAAGGAGGGGCGGGAGTGGTGACAGATACGCAGTATTTT; cdr3_aa: CASSQGGAGVVTDTQYF; v_call: TRBV3-1; clone_size: -; j_call: TRBJ2-3; d_call: TRBD2
cdr3_nt: TGCAGTGCTAGGTACATTTTCTCCGCGGTGAGCTCCTACAATGAGCAGTTCTTC; cdr3_aa: CSARYIFSAVSSYNEQFF; v_call: TRBV20-1; clone_size: -; j_call: TRBJ2-1; d_call: -
cdr3_nt: TGTGCCAGCAGCTTAGTGCCGGCGGTTACTTCAGAAGCTTTCTTT; cdr3_aa: CASSLVPAVTSEAFF; v_call: TRBV7-9; clone_size: few; j_call: TRBJ1-1; d_call: -
cdr3_nt: TGTGCCAGCAGTTTCGCAGATTCCTACGAGCAGTACTTC; cdr3_aa: CASSFADSYEQYF; v_call: TRBV27; clone_size: -; j_call: TRBJ2-7; d_call: -
cdr3_nt: TGTGCCAGCAGTTACTGGGGGGGACCCCACGGCAATGAGCAGTTCTTC; cdr3_aa: CASSYWGGPHGNEQFF; v_call: TRBV6-5; clone_size: -; j_call: TRBJ2-1; d_call: TRBD2
cdr3_nt: TGTGCCAGCAGCTTGAAGGGACACCTTACCCCCGTCACAGATACGCAGTATTTT; cdr3_aa: CASSLKGHLTPVTDTQYF; v_call: TRBV5-6; clone_size: -; j_call: TRBJ2-3; d_call: -
cdr3_nt: TGTGCCAGCAGTTTGAGTTGGGCCGCCGGGAATTCACCCCTCCACTTT; cdr3_aa: CASSLSWAAGNSPLHF; v_call: TRBV6-5; clone_size: -; j_call: TRBJ1-6; d_call: -
cdr3_nt: TGTGCCAGCAGCTTAGGTCGGGCTAACACTGAAGCTTTCTTT; cdr3_aa: CASSLGRANTEAFF; v_call: TRBV7-2; clone_size: few; j_call: TRBJ1-1; d_call: -
cdr3_nt: TGCAGTGCTAGAGATGGCGGGAGGGCCGGGGAGACCCAGTACTTC; cdr3_aa: CSARDGGRAGETQYF; v_call: TRBV20-1; clone_size: -; j_call: TRBJ2-5; d_call: TRBD2
cdr3_nt: TGCAGTGCTAGAGAGCCGGGACAGGGATCGTTTAACTATGGCTACACCTTC; cdr3_aa: CSAREPGQGSFNYGYTF; v_call: TRBV20-1; clone_size: -; j_call: TRBJ1-2; d_call: TRBD1
cdr3_nt: TGTGCCAGCAGCTTAGAGCCCGGACTGTACAATGAGCAGTTCTTC; cdr3_aa: CASSLEPGLYNEQFF; v_call: TRBV11-2; clone_size: many; j_call: TRBJ2-1; d_call: -
cdr3_nt: TGTGCCAGCACCCCGAGGGGGGACTCCTACGAGCAGTACTTC; cdr3_aa: CASTPRGDSYEQYF; v_call: TRBV5-6; clone_size: -; j_call: TRBJ2-7; d_call: -
cdr3_nt: TGTGCCAGCACCGACCGAGGGCTGGGAACGGAAGCTTTCTTT; cdr3_aa: CASTDRGLGTEAFF; v_call: TRBV3-1; clone_size: -; j_call: TRBJ1-1; d_call: -
cdr3_nt: TGCGCCAGCAGCCACCTTACATTGGGACCCGGGGAGCTGTTTTTT; cdr3_aa: CASSHLTLGPGELFF; v_call: TRBV4-1; clone_size: few; j_call: TRBJ2-2; d_call: -
cdr3_nt: TGCGCCAGCACCTTAGAAGGGACACGACTAGCGATCACCGGGGAGCTGTTTTTT; cdr3_aa: CASTLEGTRLAITGELFF; v_call: TRBV5-1; clone_size: few; j_call: TRBJ2-2; d_call: TRBD2
cdr3_nt: TGCAGTGCTAACAGGGCATACCAAGAGACCCAGTACTTC; cdr3_aa: CSANRAYQETQYF; v_call: TRBV20-1; clone_size: -; j_call: TRBJ2-5; d_call: -
cdr3_nt: TGCGCCAGCAGCTTGGAGACTCCAGGGGGTCGAAACGAGCAGTACTTC; cdr3_aa: CASSLETPGGRNEQYF; v_call: TRBV5-1; clone_size: -; j_call: TRBJ2-7; d_call: TRBD1
cdr3_nt: TGCAGTGCTAGAGATCTCTACGAGCAGTACTTC; cdr3_aa: CSARDLYEQYF; v_call: TRBV20-1; clone_size: few; j_call: TRBJ2-7; d_call: -
cdr3_nt: TGCAGTGCTCTGGGGCCAGATACGCAGTATTTT; cdr3_aa: CSALGPDTQYF; v_call: TRBV20-1; clone_size: -; j_call: TRBJ2-3; d_call: -
cdr3_nt: TGTGCCAGCAGTGAACAGGGAGTGGGGGAGACCCAGTACTTC; cdr3_aa: CASSEQGVGETQYF; v_call: TRBV2; clone_size: -; j_call: TRBJ2-5; d_call: -
cdr3_nt: TGTGCCAGCAGCTTGGGGGACACCTCCTCCACAGATACGCAGTATTTT; cdr3_aa: CASSLGDTSSTDTQYF; v_call: TRBV5-4; clone_size: -; j_call: TRBJ2-3; d_call: -
cdr3_nt: TGTGCCAGCAGTGTTACCGGGACTAGCGGGAGCACAGATACGCAGTATTTT; cdr3_aa: CASSVTGTSGSTDTQYF; v_call: TRBV2; clone_size: -; j_call: TRBJ2-3; d_call: TRBD2
cdr3_nt: TGTGCCAGCAGTTACTCGGGTCGGGTTGGCCTCCGCACAGATACGCAGTATTTT; cdr3_aa: CASSYSGRVGLRTDTQYF; v_call: TRBV6-5; clone_size: -; j_call: TRBJ2-3; d_call: -
cdr3_nt: TGTGCCAGCAGGCGTAGCGGGGGATCGGGAAACACCATATATTTT; cdr3_aa: CASRRSGGSGNTIYF; v_call: TRBV12-3/TRBV12-4; clone_size: -; j_call: TRBJ1-3; d_call: -
cdr3_nt: TGCGCCAGCAGCAGCCGGTACGGGAACACCGGGGAGCTGTTTTTT; cdr3_aa: CASSSRYGNTGELFF; v_call: TRBV5-1; clone_size: many; j_call: TRBJ2-2; d_call: -
cdr3_nt: TGTGCCAGCAGGGTCGGGACAGACTACGAGCAGTACTTC; cdr3_aa: CASRVGTDYEQYF; v_call: TRBV7-2; clone_size: many; j_call: TRBJ2-7; d_call: TRBD1
cdr3_nt: TGCGCCAGCACCCAACTCGGGGCAGTAGGTACTGAAGCTTTCTTT; cdr3_aa: CASTQLGAVGTEAFF; v_call: TRBV5-1; clone_size: few; j_call: TRBJ1-1; d_call: -
cdr3_nt: TGCGCCAGCAGCTTATCGACTAGCGGATCCTACAATGAGCAGTTCTTC; cdr3_aa: CASSLSTSGSYNEQFF; v_call: TRBV5-1; clone_size: few; j_call: TRBJ2-1; d_call: TRBD2
cdr3_nt: TGCGCCAGCAGGAACATGTGGAGACAGCCGACCGGGGAGCTGTTTTTT; cdr3_aa: CASRNMWRQPTGELFF; v_call: TRBV4-1; clone_size: -; j_call: TRBJ2-2; d_call: -
cdr3_nt: TGTGCCAGCAGTCCCTCCCTGGTCCCCACGCACGCGGCTTTC; cdr3_aa: CASSPSLVPTHAAF; v_call: TRBV12-3/TRBV12-4; clone_size: -; j_call: TRBJ2-5; d_call: -
cdr3_nt: TGCGCCAGCAGCTTCCAAGAACAGGGCTCTGCCTACGAGCAGTACTTC; cdr3_aa: CASSFQEQGSAYEQYF; v_call: TRBV4-1; clone_size: -; j_call: TRBJ2-7; d_call: -
cdr3_nt: TGCGCCAGCAGCTTCCCCGACAGGGGGCTGGAGACCCAGTACTTC; cdr3_aa: CASSFPDRGLETQYF; v_call: TRBV5-1; clone_size: few; j_call: TRBJ2-5; d_call: TRBD1
cdr3_nt: TGTGCCACCAGTGATTCATTGACGCCAGACTATGGCTACACCTTC; cdr3_aa: CATSDSLTPDYGYTF; v_call: TRBV24-1; clone_size: -; j_call: TRBJ1-2; d_call: -
cdr3_nt: TGCAGCGTTGATAAGAGGAACACAGATACGCAGTATTTT; cdr3_aa: CSVDKRNTDTQYF; v_call: TRBV29-1; clone_size: few; j_call: TRBJ2-3; d_call: -
cdr3_nt: TGTGCCTGGAGTGTAGCCAGAAACTATGGCTACACCTTC; cdr3_aa: CAWSVARNYGYTF; v_call: TRBV30; clone_size: -; j_call: TRBJ1-2; d_call: -
cdr3_nt: TGCGCCAGCAGCAGCAGGGGACAGGGGATATACAATGAGCAGTTCTTC; cdr3_aa: CASSSRGQGIYNEQFF; v_call: TRBV5-1; clone_size: few; j_call: TRBJ2-1; d_call: TRBD1
cdr3_nt: TGCGCCAGCAGTGAGGGGAATGGGAACATTCAGTACTTC; cdr3_aa: CASSEGNGNIQYF; v_call: TRBV10-1; clone_size: -; j_call: TRBJ2-4; d_call: -
cdr3_nt: TGTGCCAGCAGCGGGACTAGCGGGATCGAGACCCAGTACTTC; cdr3_aa: CASSGTSGIETQYF; v_call: TRBV25-1; clone_size: many; j_call: TRBJ2-5; d_call: TRBD2
cdr3_nt: TGTGCCTGGAGTGATTCGGGGCATGGCTACACCTTC; cdr3_aa: CAWSDSGHGYTF; v_call: TRBV30; clone_size: -; j_call: TRBJ1-2; d_call: -
cdr3_nt: TGCAGTGCCCAAAGGGGACAGAGCATCTCCTACGAGCAGTACTTC; cdr3_aa: CSAQRGQSISYEQYF; v_call: TRBV20-1; clone_size: -; j_call: TRBJ2-7; d_call: TRBD1
cdr3_nt: TGTGCCAGCAGTTACTCGTTCCGTGGGGGTACGGCCGGGGAGCTGTTTTTT; cdr3_aa: CASSYSFRGGTAGELFF; v_call: TRBV6-5; clone_size: few; j_call: TRBJ2-2; d_call: -
cdr3_nt: TGTGCCAGCAGCCCGGGCCGAGGAGGGAATTCACCCCTCCACTTT; cdr3_aa: CASSPGRGGNSPLHF; v_call: TRBV5-5; clone_size: -; j_call: TRBJ1-6; d_call: -
cdr3_nt: TGCAGTGCTGGTCCTAGCGGGGTGGTGGTAGATACGCAGTATTTT; cdr3_aa: CSAGPSGVVVDTQYF; v_call: TRBV20-1; clone_size: -; j_call: TRBJ2-3; d_call: TRBD2